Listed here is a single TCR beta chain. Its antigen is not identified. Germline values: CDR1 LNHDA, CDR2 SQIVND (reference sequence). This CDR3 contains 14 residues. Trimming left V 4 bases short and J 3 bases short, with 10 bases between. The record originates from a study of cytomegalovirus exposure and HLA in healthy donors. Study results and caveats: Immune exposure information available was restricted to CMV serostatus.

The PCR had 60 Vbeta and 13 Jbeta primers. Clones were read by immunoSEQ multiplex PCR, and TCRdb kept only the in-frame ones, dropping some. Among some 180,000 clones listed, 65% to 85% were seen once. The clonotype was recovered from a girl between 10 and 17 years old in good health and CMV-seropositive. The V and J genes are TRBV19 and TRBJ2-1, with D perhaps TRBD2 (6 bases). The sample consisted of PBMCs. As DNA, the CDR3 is TGTGCCAGTAGTAGGCGCGGGGACTACAATGAGCAGTTCTTC. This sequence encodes CASSRRGDYNEQFF.